The 31 T cell receptor beta chains listed next were all sequenced from one sample in a study of T cell changes during pregnancy in multiple sclerosis. The assay was immunoSEQ multiplex PCR, and TCRdb's table has in-frame clones only and misses some. The repertoire holds around 100,000 clones, about nine tenths seen once, with approximately 2% in the top ten. The sequencing used peripheral blood, collected after pregnancy. The receptor source for this set is a female donor with multiple sclerosis, enrolled in a pregnancy study.

The V gene is TRBV7-2, the J gene TRBJ1-2; maybe TRBD1 (5 bases). Trimming pared 6 bases from V and 2 bases from J, leaving 13 bases between. Germline values: CDR1 SGHTA, CDR2 FQGNSA. The CDR3 spans 14 residues. CDR3 nucleotide sequence: TGTGCCAGCAGTTTCGTGAACAGGAACTATGGCTACACCTTC. It codes for CASSFVNRNYGYTF.

This rearrangement joins TRBV7-2 to TRBJ1-2; 8 positions agree with TRBD1. The V gene's germline CDR1 is SGHTA and CDR2 FQGNSA. This CDR3 spans 12 amino acids. Trimming removed 5 bases from V and 8 bases from J; junction bases left unmatched: 4. DNA for the CDR3: TGTGCCAGCAGCGCAGGGGACAGGGGCTACACCTTC. Amino acid sequence: CASSAGDRGYTF.

V gene TRBV19 combines with J gene TRBJ1-5; the D gene is possibly TRBD1 (5 bases). The ends were cut back, 10 bases at V and 4 bases at J, with 17 bases in the middle. CDR3 length: 14 amino acids. Germline lookup yields CDR1 LNHDA and CDR2 SQIVND (reference sequence). The CDR3 sequence: CATTGGYNNQPQHF. The CDR3 DNA reads TGTGCCACCACAGGAGGGTATAATAATCAGCCCCAGCATTTT.

The rearrangement joins TRBV28 to TRBJ1-2; D perhaps matches TRBD1 (5 bases). Trimming pared 7 bases from V and 6 bases from J, leaving 18 bases between. The V gene's germline CDR1 is MDHEN and CDR2 SYDVKM. The CDR3 has 14 residues. The CDR3 DNA reads as TGTGCCAGCACCGAAAGCGGGGGAGGAAATGGCTACACCTTC. The encoded protein is CASTESGGGNGYTF.

The chain carries TRBV7-9 and TRBJ2-7; the D gene is possibly TRBD2 (6 bases). Germline CDR1 is SEHNR and CDR2 is FQNEAQ (reference sequence). The ends were cut back, 4 bases at V and 1 base at J, with 14 bases in the middle. This CDR3 spans 15 amino acids. CDR3 in amino acids: CASSSLRGLSYEQYF. DNA for the CDR3: TGTGCCAGCAGCTCCCTGAGGGGACTGTCCTACGAGCAGTACTTC.

The chain is built from TRBV9 and TRBJ1-4; D not certain. Trimming stripped 0 bases from V and 0 bases from J, with 12 bases between. Germline loops: CDR1 SGDLS, CDR2 YYNGEE. The CDR3 totals 17 residues. The CDR3 loop reads CASSVEPGLTTNEKLFF. CDR3 coding DNA: TGTGCCAGCAGCGTAGAACCCGGACTTACAACTAATGAAAAACTGTTTTTT.

This chain links TRBV12-5 with TRBJ2-5; D is perhaps TRBD2 (5 bases). This CDR3 region has 14 residues. Germline loops: CDR1 LGHNT, CDR2 FRNRAP. V was clipped by 5 bases and J by 5 bases, with 15 bases between them. CDR3 sequence: CASGPGLKQETQYF. Here the CDR3 DNA reads TGTGCTAGTGGTCCCGGACTCAAACAGGAGACCCAGTACTTC.

V gene TRBV5-6 combines with J gene TRBJ1-2; a weak D match, TRBD1 (6 bases). The germline V gene has CDR1 SGHDT and CDR2 YYEEEE. V was trimmed by 1 base and J by 3 bases, leaving 22 bases between them. The CDR3 totals 18 residues. The DNA for the CDR3 is TGTGCCAGCAGCTTGCGGGACATAGAATTACCCCAGGACTATGGCTACACCTTC. It encodes CASSLRDIELPQDYGYTF. The full variable domain, rest sourced from reference TRBV5-6 and TRBJ1-2, is DAGVTQSPTHLIKTRGQQVTLRCSPKSGHDTVSWYQQALGQGPQFIFQYYEEEERQRGNFPDRFSGHQFPNYSSELNVNALLLGDSALYLCASSLRDIELPQDYGYTFGSGTRLTVV.

This chain joins TRBV9 and TRBJ1-1, with D tentatively TRBD1 (6 bases). V shed 0 bases and J shed 10 bases, with 10 bases lying between them. Germline CDR1 is SGDLS and CDR2 is YYNGEE. This CDR3 has 12 residues. This chain's CDR3 is CASSVGAGAAFF. CDR3 in DNA: TGTGCCAGCAGCGTAGGAGCAGGGGCAGCTTTCTTT. The full variable domain, with the rest looked up from reference TRBV9 and TRBJ1-1, is DSGVTQTPKHLITATGQRVTLRCSPRSGDLSVYWYQQSLDQGLQFLIQYYNGEERAKGNILERFSAQQFPDLHSELNLSSLELGDSALYFCASSVGAGAAFFGQGTRLTVV.

This clone was counted a few times. This chain joins TRBV15 and TRBJ1-5; possible D gene TRBD1, 5 bases. V was clipped by 8 bases and J by 3 bases, with 11 bases between them. CDR1 is LNHNV, CDR2 YYDKDF, per germline (reference sequence). CDR3 length: 13 amino acids. The CDR3 DNA follows: TGTGCCACCGCAGGGCCTAACAATCAGCCCCAGCATTTT. Amino acids: CATAGPNNQPQHF.

V usage is TRBV5-1 and J usage is TRBJ2-5; the match to TRBD1 covers 11 bases. The CDR3 sequence is 16 residues long. The V gene end was trimmed by 4 bases and the J gene end by 3 bases; junction bases not matched to a gene: 8. Germline CDR1 reads SGHRS; CDR2 reads YFSETQ. The CDR3 DNA is TGCGCCAGCAGCACCTCTCCGGGACAGGGGGAAGAGACCCAGTACTTC. It yields the protein CASSTSPGQGEETQYF.

V and J are TRBV2 and TRBJ2-1; tentatively, D is TRBD2 (6 bases). Germline assignment: CDR1 SNHLY and CDR2 FYNNEI. Between the trimmed V and J ends, which lost 11 bases and 9 bases, there was a span of 17 bases. CDR3 length equals 12 residues. The CDR3 protein is CAVKLAQGEQFF. The CDR3 DNA reads TGTGCCGTCAAACTAGCTCAGGGTGAGCAGTTCTTC.

The genes are TRBV2 and TRBJ2-1; TRBD2 might be the D (6 bases). The CDR3 covers 12 residues. Germline CDR1 is SNHLY and CDR2 is FYNNEI. Trimming stripped 5 bases from V and 7 bases from J, with 9 bases between. The CDR3 spells CASSPGRNEQFF. CDR3 DNA sequence: TGTGCCAGCAGTCCGGGGAGGAATGAGCAGTTCTTC. Full variable domain (remainder filled in from reference TRBV2 and TRBJ2-1): EPEVTQTPSHQVTQMGQEVILRCVPISNHLYFYWYRQILGQKVEFLVSFYNNEISEKSEIFDDQFSVERPDGSNFTLKIRSTKLEDSAMYFCASSPGRNEQFFGPGTRLTVL.

This rearrangement joins TRBV7-7 to TRBJ1-5; D remains unclear. The length of the CDR3 is 15 residues. V shed 6 bases and J shed 3 bases, with 15 bases lying between them. Germline values: CDR1 SSHAT, CDR2 FNYEAQ (reference sequence). The CDR3 nucleotides are TGTGCCAGCAGGAGGGCACCCCTGACCAATCAGCCCCAGCATTTT. Its translation: CASRRAPLTNQPQHF. The full variable domain, its missing parts supplied by reference TRBV7-7 and TRBJ1-5, is GAGVSQSPRYKVTKRGQDVTLRCDPISSHATLYWYQQALGQGPEFLTYFNYEAQPDKSGLPSDRFSAERPEGSISTLTIQRTEQRDSAMYRCASRRAPLTNQPQHFGDGTRLSIL.

This chain connects TRBV5-1 to TRBJ2-7; a weak D match, TRBD1 (6 bases). The V gene's germline CDR1 is SGHRS and CDR2 YFSETQ. V was shortened by 4 bases and J by 2 bases, with 10 bases between the two germline ends. The CDR3 contains 13 residues. CDR3 sequence: CASSGDNTYEQYF. CDR3 coding DNA: TGCGCCAGCAGCGGGGACAACACCTACGAGCAGTACTTC.

This clone was counted a few times. V is TRBV9 and J is TRBJ1-1, with a tentative D call TRBD1 (5 bases). The CDR3 covers 13 residues. Looked up from germline, CDR1 is SGDLS and CDR2 is YYNGEE. The germline V and J ends were trimmed by 3 bases and 11 bases, with 17 bases remaining between them. The CDR3 sequence is CASSAGDSGAAFF. The CDR3 DNA sequence: TGTGCCAGCAGCGCCGGCGATTCTGGGGCGGCTTTCTTT.

The V gene is TRBV7-8, the J gene TRBJ2-3, with no clear D. Germline lookup yields CDR1 SGHVS and CDR2 FQNEAQ. V was cut by 5 bases and J by 7 bases, with 7 bases left in between. The CDR3 spans 11 residues. CDR3 nucleotide sequence: TGTGCCAGCAGCCAGTCATATACGCAGTATTTT. Its translation: CASSQSYTQYF.

The chain has TRBV27 and TRBJ1-6; 8 nucleotides line up with TRBD1. The CDR3 is 15 amino acids. Trimming at V came to 0 bases and at J to 8 bases, leaving 3 bases not matched to a gene. The germline V gene encodes CDR1 MNHEY and CDR2 SMNVEV (reference sequence). In DNA, the CDR3 is TGTGCCAGCAGTTTATCAGGGACAGGAGATTCACCCCTCCACTTT. This encodes CASSLSGTGDSPLHF.

The genes are TRBV9 and TRBJ1-6, with D possibly TRBD1 on 6 matching bases. This CDR3 spans 14 amino acids. Trimming left V 0 bases short and J 7 bases short, with 8 bases between. Germline CDR1 and CDR2: SGDLS and YYNGEE. For the CDR3, the DNA is TGTGCCAGCAGCGTAGAGGACAGCAATTCACCCCTCCACTTT. It specifies CASSVEDSNSPLHF.

The chain uses TRBV9 and TRBJ2-7; 8 bases fit TRBD1. J was trimmed by 0 bases and V by 3 bases; bases with no gene match: 5. CDR1 is SGDLS, CDR2 YYNGEE, per germline. This CDR3 has 15 amino acids. The CDR3 loop reads CASSASGQGSYEQYF. In nucleotides, the CDR3 is TGTGCCAGCAGCGCATCAGGACAGGGCTCCTACGAGCAGTACTTC.

The rearrangement uses TRBV7-3 and TRBJ2-1; 7 bases are a match to TRBD2. Germline CDR1 reads SGHTA; CDR2 reads FQGTGA. Trimming at V came to 2 bases and at J to 4 bases, leaving 8 bases not matched to a gene. The CDR3 covers 16 residues. The chain's CDR3 is CASSLVGGGLYNEQFF. The DNA of the CDR3 is TGTGCCAGCAGCTTAGTCGGTGGGGGACTATACAATGAGCAGTTCTTC.

V is TRBV11-3 and J is TRBJ2-1, with D maybe TRBD2 (6 bases). CDR1 is SGHNT and CDR2 is YENEEA in the germline V gene. CDR3 length: 16 residues. V shed 3 bases and J shed 6 bases, with 18 bases lying between them. CDR3 sequence (DNA): TGTGCCAGCAGCTTCGCCGGGACCGCCGGGGGCAATGAGCAGTTCTTC. This sequence encodes CASSFAGTAGGNEQFF.

The J gene is TRBJ2-7, the V gene TRBV7-8, with TRBD2 matching over 11 bases. Looked up from germline, CDR1 is SGHVS and CDR2 is FQNEAQ. This CDR3 is 15 amino acids long. Germline trimming cut 5 bases from V and 6 bases from J; bases unmatched to any gene: 9. CDR3 DNA sequence: TGTGCCAGCAGCCCCCAACTAGCGGGAGCGGGCGAGCAGTACTTC. Translating it yields CASSPQLAGAGEQYF.

The chain combines TRBV5-4 with TRBJ2-7; unclear D gene. Trimming stripped 0 bases from V and 2 bases from J, with 12 bases between. CDR3 size: 15 residues. Germline V gene lookup returns CDR1 SGHNT and CDR2 YYREEE (reference sequence). CDR3 region: CASSLDSSRAYEQYF. The DNA for the CDR3 is TGTGCCAGCAGCTTGGATTCCAGTCGGGCCTACGAGCAGTACTTC.

The V call is TRBV7-2, the J call TRBJ2-2; 7 nucleotides align to TRBD1. The CDR3 loop spans 15 amino acids. Germline V lookup: CDR1 SGHTA, CDR2 FQGNSA. The trim removed 4 bases at V and 7 bases at J, leaving 9 bases unmatched. The CDR3 loop reads CASSWVTGVNGELFF. The CDR3 bases are TGTGCCAGCAGCTGGGTTACAGGGGTTAACGGGGAGCTGTTTTTT.

This clone has more than one count but fewer than ten. The gene calls are TRBV5-1 and TRBJ2-7; TRBD1 might be the D (5 bases). The CDR3 spans 14 residues. In germline, CDR1 is SGHRS, CDR2 YFSETQ. V lost 4 bases and J lost 3, with 14 bases in between. The CDR3 coding sequence is TGCGCCAGCAGCCTAGGACAAGGTAACTACGAGCAGTACTTC. Translating gives CASSLGQGNYEQYF.

The chain is built from TRBV5-1 and TRBJ2-1; D uncertain. The germline V gene has CDR1 SGHRS and CDR2 YFSETQ. The V end was cut by 0 bases, the J end by 4 bases, with 14 bases between. CDR3 length: 16 residues. CDR3 in DNA: TGCGCCAGCAGCTTGGGTCCAGCGCCCCTTTACAATGAGCAGTTCTTC. Protein: CASSLGPAPLYNEQFF.

The V gene is TRBV11-1, the J gene TRBJ2-5; a weak D match, TRBD1 (6 bases). Germline V gene data show CDR1 as SGHAT and CDR2 as FQDESV (reference sequence). This CDR3 has 13 amino acids. V shed 5 bases and J shed 0 bases, with 7 bases lying between them. CDR3: CASSRDNQETQYF. The CDR3, as DNA: TGTGCCAGCAGCCGGGACAACCAAGAGACCCAGTACTTC. The full variable domain, rest sourced from reference TRBV11-1 and TRBJ2-5, is EAEVAQSPRYKITEKSQAVAFWCDPISGHATLYWYRQILGQGPELLVQFQDESVVDDSQLPKDRFSAERLKGVDSTLKIQPAELGDSAMYLCASSRDNQETQYFGPGTRLLVL.

This chain joins TRBV6-4 and TRBJ2-7; 10 bases fit TRBD1. CDR3 size: 16 residues. From germline, CDR1 is MRHNA and CDR2 SNTAGT. The ends lost 8 bases at V and 2 bases at J; junction bases unmatched: 12. CDR3 nucleotides: TGTGCCAGCCCTCTTCCCAGGGGACAGGGGCCCTACGAGCAGTACTTC. Amino acid sequence: CASPLPRGQGPYEQYF.

V usage is TRBV6-5 and J usage is TRBJ2-3; 7 bases agree with TRBD1. Germline V gene data show CDR1 as MNHEY and CDR2 as SVGAGI. V trimming: 5 bases; J trimming: 5 bases; junction bases outside the gene matches: 4. The CDR3 length is 13 residues. CDR3 amino acids: CASSRGPRDTQYF. The CDR3 coding sequence is TGTGCCAGCAGTAGGGGGCCGAGAGATACGCAGTATTTT.

The chain uses TRBV19 and TRBJ2-7, with 9 bases lining up with TRBD2. CDR1 and CDR2 (germline): LNHDA, SQIVND (reference sequence). This CDR3 region has 15 residues. J gave up 6 bases and V 3 bases, and 9 bases lay outside the gene matches. CDR3 loop: CASSISSGTLREQYF. The CDR3 region has the DNA TGTGCCAGTAGTATCTCTAGCGGGACTCTTCGCGAGCAGTACTTC.